This TCR beta chain was identified during a study of OX40 agonist ivuxolimab in advanced cancers. Overall study findings and caveats: In a subset of nonresponders, normalized T-cell clonal expansion was also low.

The CDR3 length is 15 residues. Germline V gene data show CDR1 as MNHEY and CDR2 as SVGAGI. Trimming at V came to 5 bases and at J to 2 bases, leaving 5 bases not matched to a gene. Sequenced by immunoSEQ multiplex PCR; TCRdb stores in-frame clones only, minus some. Altogether 48,000 or so clones are present, about 81% being singletons, with the ten largest covering about 7.7%. As concerns this clone: The antigen is not known.

This receptor was obtained from an adult with an advanced solid tumor such as melanoma, head and neck, liver or kidney cancer. Sample: CD4+ or CD8+ T cells sorted from blood, taken in a trial of the OX40 agonist ivuxolimab. The chain uses TRBV6-5 and TRBJ2-3, with 9 bases that match TRBD2. CDR3 nucleotides: TGTGCCAGCAGTATGACTAGCGGCTCCACAGATACGCAGTATTTT. This codes for CASSMTSGSTDTQYF.